The T cell receptor beta chain under discussion was sequenced for a study listed by TCRdb under 2016. Library preparation employed RT-PCR. The sequencer was an Illumina MiSeq. TCRdb reprocessed the public reads (quality trimming at Q25 with fastp, clone calling with MiXCR) and kept in-frame beta chains. Each record represents a unique CDR3 protein, reported with the most common genes and DNA among its rows. The sample table lists about 700,000 distinct CDR3 sequences, approximately 15% of them with a count of one. 3.6% of the sample is in the top ten clones. In its sample, this clonotype was seen many times. The target of this receptor is not known. No base qualities exist here, and no much larger clone lies one base off it. The receptor was derived from a female donor in good health, serving as a healthy control. The sample comprised memory CD4+ T cells from blood.

CDR3 loop: CASSSQGLTGEQYF. At the DNA level, the sequence is TGCGCCAGCAGCTCACAGGGTCTTACGGGCGAGCAGTACTTC. Recombination connected TRBV5-1 to TRBJ2-7, with a weak D call of TRBD1 (6 bases match). V is clipped by 3 bases and J by 6 bases, and the sequence between their germline boundaries is 16 bases long. CDR1 is given as SGHRS and CDR2 as YFSETQ, both from the germline V gene. CDR3 length: 14 amino acids, cysteine to phenylalanine. Just CDR3 DNA is preserved here, 42 bases in frame from base 1.